The clone carrying this T cell receptor beta chain was recorded a few times. Antigen unknown. These data are taken from a study of CD8 T cells in ankylosing spondylitis. Using quantitative 5'-RACE with molecular barcodes, the authors made TCR beta libraries. Using its own MiXCR run on the 5' RACE reads, TCRdb lists one record per CDR3 protein. The repertoire holds 150,000 to 200,000 distinct CDR3 sequences, 30% to 35% seen once, with around 6% in the top ten. Points from the study as a whole: Reportedly, matched ankylosing spondylitis synovial fluid was significantly enriched for disease-linked clones. Characteristic, it appeared, of ankylosing spondylitis blood was a TCR beta motif of 7 or 8 highly homologous variants. Existing reports had already noted some motif variants in reactive arthritis synovial fluid and blood.

The CDR3 covers 12 residues. Looked up from germline, CDR1 is MNHEY and CDR2 is SVGAGI. Trimming pared 4 bases from V and 10 bases from J, leaving 11 bases between. The material sequenced was synovial fluid, either unsorted or a sorted T cell fraction (not recorded which). The rearrangement joins TRBV6-5 to TRBJ2-1, with no clear D. The clonotype was recovered from a male donor with ankylosing spondylitis. Here the CDR3 DNA reads TGTGCCAGCAGTTCCTCCACCCAAGAGCAGTTCTTC. This sequence encodes CASSSSTQEQFF.